This T cell receptor beta chain was captured by sequencing in a study of blood T cell repertoires in COVID-19. As for the study in general: PBMCs, B-cell-depleted T cells, or T cells provided the cDNA or gDNA that made up the material.

There are 14 residues in the CDR3. Between the trimmed V and J ends, which lost 4 bases and 4 bases, there was a span of 15 bases. In germline, CDR1 is SQVTM, CDR2 ANQGSEA. Original processing notes: Amplification of reference gene primers was used by the study to estimate nucleated cell counts. The data were produced by immunoSEQ multiplex PCR, yet TCRdb's version contains in-frame clones alone and is incomplete. From that table come the V and J calls and clone size; the DNA was used to work out D and trimming. This table holds roughly 86,000 clones, about 82% found once. The rearrangement joins TRBV29-1 to TRBJ2-3, with D hard to call. This clonotype originated in a man in his fifties or sixties with acute or convalescent COVID-19. The sample taken for sequencing was peripheral blood. CDR3 amino acids: CSVAPVRRADTQYF. DNA for the CDR3: TGCAGCGTTGCTCCTGTCCGCCGGGCAGATACGCAGTATTTT.